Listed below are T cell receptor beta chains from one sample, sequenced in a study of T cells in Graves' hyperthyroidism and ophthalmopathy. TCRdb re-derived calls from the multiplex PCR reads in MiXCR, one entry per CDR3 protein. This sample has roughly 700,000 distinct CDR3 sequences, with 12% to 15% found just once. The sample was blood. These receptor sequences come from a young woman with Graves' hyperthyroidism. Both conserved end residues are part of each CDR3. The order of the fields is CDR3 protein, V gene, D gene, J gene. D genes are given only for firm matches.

CDR3: CASGLLAKRGGLAKNIQYF
V: TRBV4-1
D: .
J: TRBJ2-4

CDR3: CASSADSQGSAGVVQYF
V: TRBV5-6
D: TRBD2
J: TRBJ2-3

CDR3: CAWANTCRLHTEAFF
V: TRBV30
D: .
J: TRBJ1-1

CDR3: CATSDPVGAGDNEQFF
V: TRBV24-1
D: TRBD2
J: TRBJ2-1

CDR3: CASSPSRGVEQYF
V: TRBV13
D: .
J: TRBJ2-7

CDR3: CSASVYGYTF
V: TRBV20-1
D: .
J: TRBJ1-2

CDR3: CASSEGTGHEEQYF
V: TRBV2
D: TRBD1
J: TRBJ2-7

CDR3: CASSFGLAGAGAYEQYF
V: TRBV5-1
D: TRBD2
J: TRBJ2-7

CDR3: CSAVDGASGRAYNEQFF
V: TRBV20-1
D: TRBD2
J: TRBJ2-1

CDR3: CASSQLRDPGVYSNQPQHF
V: TRBV16
D: .
J: TRBJ1-5

CDR3: CATWDRRTGELFF
V: TRBV24-1
D: TRBD1
J: TRBJ2-2

CDR3: CASSFRSLRGYEQYF
V: TRBV2
D: .
J: TRBJ2-7

CDR3: CSARAKGTRQFF
V: TRBV20-1
D: .
J: TRBJ2-1

CDR3: CASSSNPRLATEQFF
V: TRBV7-3
D: TRBD2
J: TRBJ2-1

CDR3: CASSSPAEAFF
V: TRBV7-9
D: .
J: TRBJ1-1

CDR3: CASSPSDRGQFF
V: TRBV3-1
D: TRBD1
J: TRBJ2-1

CDR3: CASSRERRELDEQFF
V: TRBV6-2/TRBV6-3
D: TRBD2
J: TRBJ2-1

CDR3: CASLGGGDTIYF
V: TRBV2
D: .
J: TRBJ1-3

CDR3: CASSQEGDTQETQYF
V: TRBV3-1
D: .
J: TRBJ2-5

CDR3: CSVVLSVAGELFF
V: TRBV29-1
D: .
J: TRBJ2-2

CDR3: CASSQVAGGYTDTQYF
V: TRBV4-2
D: TRBD2
J: TRBJ2-3

CDR3: CASSEEGQETQYF
V: TRBV25-1
D: .
J: TRBJ2-5

CDR3: CASSIGTLNMRQETQYF
V: TRBV19
D: .
J: TRBJ2-5

CDR3: CASSFGTGGVLTYEQYF
V: TRBV28
D: TRBD1
J: TRBJ2-7

CDR3: CASSLGAGGPSTDTQYF
V: TRBV7-3
D: TRBD2
J: TRBJ2-3

CDR3: CASSSAVTARAWVTEAFF
V: TRBV28
D: .
J: TRBJ1-1

CDR3: CASSLLGVEDQPQHF
V: TRBV28
D: .
J: TRBJ1-5

CDR3: CASSQEDTYSSYEQYF
V: TRBV3-1
D: .
J: TRBJ2-7

CDR3: CATSRDPRETQYF
V: TRBV15
D: .
J: TRBJ2-5

CDR3: CASTPRDPTTNEQFF
V: TRBV7-2
D: .
J: TRBJ2-1

CDR3: CASSLGQGGRETQYF
V: TRBV7-2
D: .
J: TRBJ2-5

CDR3: CASSYSLAGANTGELFF
V: TRBV6-5
D: TRBD2
J: TRBJ2-2

CDR3: CSARVAAGIRPSTDTQYF
V: TRBV20-1
D: .
J: TRBJ2-3

CDR3: CASSRGQYTEAFF
V: TRBV6-1
D: .
J: TRBJ1-1

CDR3: CASSQGTSGRAGEQYF
V: TRBV3-1
D: TRBD2
J: TRBJ2-7

CDR3: CASKDRSNEQFF
V: TRBV12-3/TRBV12-4
D: .
J: TRBJ2-1

CDR3: CASSPGTAVGDGYTF
V: TRBV5-1
D: .
J: TRBJ1-2

CDR3: CAISEVGQGEDTQYF
V: TRBV10-3
D: TRBD1
J: TRBJ2-3

CDR3: CATGTGTTGELFF
V: TRBV28
D: TRBD1
J: TRBJ2-2

CDR3: CASSLENRGRNQPQHF
V: TRBV7-9
D: TRBD1
J: TRBJ1-5

CDR3: CASTLVSPAGASYNEQFF
V: TRBV19
D: TRBD2
J: TRBJ2-1

CDR3: CASSLAIGEGLSEQFF
V: TRBV7-2
D: .
J: TRBJ2-1